This T cell receptor (beta chain) was sequenced in a study of blood T cell repertoires in COVID-19 (dated by TCRdb to 2019 to 2021). Regarding the complete study: Collaborator samples came from the United States, Italy and Spain and covered acute and convalescent phases of COVID-19. Where available, HLA class I and class II types were obtained from metadata supplied by the sample provider rather than from assay-based typing. The repertoires were released in a freely available public database intended as a resource for research on the immune response to SARS-CoV-2. The material from the prospective study consisted of cDNA or gDNA derived from T cells, B-cell-depleted T cells, or PBMCs. A de-identified subject ID, COVID-19 status, age in years and sex were almost always included in the sample metadata. Samples came from the ongoing ImmuneRACE study (first 160 participants) plus 1,254 subjects from 6 global collaborators. Subjects who had been exposed to COVID-19, were actively infected with it, or had recovered from it provided the deeply sampled blood TCRbeta repertoires that made up the dataset.

In the prospective study, participants were about 18 to 95 years old, resided in fewer than 25 geographic areas of the United States, and were enrolled through a virtual design. To assign participants to cohorts, the prospective study relied on clinical history that participants themselves reported in a screening survey and a study questionnaire. Exposed participants were defined as having been in contact with someone with a PCR-confirmed or clinician-diagnosed COVID-19 case within 2 weeks of study entry. Mobile phlebotomists in the prospective study collected whole blood, serum and a nasopharyngeal or oropharyngeal swab from every participant. Additional blood draws and questionnaires over an approximately two-month period could optionally be provided by prospective study participants. Before DNA extraction, prospective study blood samples were shipped either frozen or at room temperature. The immunoSEQ Assay, a bias-controlled multiplex PCR, was used to amplify TCRbeta CDR3 regions from genomic DNA. The authors' analysis ran thus. Nucleated cell counts per sample were estimated from amplification of reference gene primers within the assay. To quantify the absolute abundance of each unique TCRbeta CDR3 rearrangement, sequence reads were collapsed and filtered. For each sample, productive Simpson clonality was calculated by taking the square root of Simpson's diversity index across productive rearrangements. TCRdb obtained this table from immuneACCESS and retained in-frame rearrangements with V and J assigned. These tables miss some clones; where compared with another copy, unresolved V genes account for less than half of the shortfall, and the remainder is unexplained. V and J calls and clone size are those listed in that table; D and trimming were worked out from the DNA. The sample table shows around 250,000 clones, and about four fifths are seen once. The biggest ten clones account for less than 5.5% of the sample.

The CDR3 measures 15 amino acids from cysteine to phenylalanine. Kept here is only the CDR3 DNA, which spans 45 bases and is read in frame from base 1. The trim is 3 bases for V and 4 bases for J, with a gap of 14 bases between the germline ends. The germline V gene specifies SGHAT as CDR1 and FQNNGV as CDR2. General findings and caveats noted by the study authors: Clinical and demographic metadata were provided uncurated, with the amount varying by source and participant.

On this clone itself: Its antigen specificity is not known. The input lacks base qualities; no much larger clone sits a single base away.

This chain joins TRBV11-2 to TRBJ2-3; the D gene is unclear. The sequence derives from a man aged 40-50 years who had been exposed to COVID-19. The specimen sequenced was PBMCs or T cells enriched from blood (not recorded which). The sequenced DNA: TGTGCCAGCAGCTTTCGGAGTGCTTATGCAGATACGCAGTATTTT. Translated, it gives CASSFRSAYADTQYF.